Sequencing of this T cell receptor beta chain was carried out in a study of cytomegalovirus exposure and HLA in healthy donors. General study points: Differences between HLA loci emerged in a later analysis of TCR association rates, with DRB1 most and HLA-C fewest. Presence/absence results assume similar sequencing depth per donor, which may not hold.

A word on this clone: Its specificity is not known.

The PCR used 60 Vbeta and 13 Jbeta primers. This table comes from immunoSEQ multiplex PCR, and its TCRdb copy is limited to in-frame clones, with some not included. This repertoire shows some 120,000 clones, about 73% found once; its top ten account for roughly 6.1%. The sequence was collected from a woman in her forties in good health and CMV-seronegative. Material: PBMCs.

The DNA of the CDR3 is TGTGCCAGCAGTTTATCCCCCCAGAAGGGCTACACCTTC. Protein: CASSLSPQKGYTF. The V gene is TRBV28, the J gene TRBJ1-2, with D hard to call. This CDR3 comprises 13 residues. V was trimmed by 1 base and J by 8 bases, leaving 11 bases between them. Germline V gene lookup returns CDR1 MDHEN and CDR2 SYDVKM.